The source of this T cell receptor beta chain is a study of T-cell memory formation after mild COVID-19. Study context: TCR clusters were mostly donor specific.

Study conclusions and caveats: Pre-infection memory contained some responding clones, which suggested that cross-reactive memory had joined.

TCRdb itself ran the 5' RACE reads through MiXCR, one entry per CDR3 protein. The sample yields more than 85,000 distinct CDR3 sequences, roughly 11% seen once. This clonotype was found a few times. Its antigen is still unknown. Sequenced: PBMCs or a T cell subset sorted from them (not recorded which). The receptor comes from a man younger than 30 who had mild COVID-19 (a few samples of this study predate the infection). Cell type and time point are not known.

CDR3 bases: TGTGCCAGCAGCTTAGTCCGGACCGGATACAATGAGCAGTTCTTC. Translation gives CASSLVRTGYNEQFF. This chain connects TRBV7-8 to TRBJ2-1; no firm D call. The germline gives CDR1 SGHVS, CDR2 FQNEAQ. The CDR3 has 15 amino acids. Trimming cost V 1 base and J 4 bases, with 11 bases left between them. The full variable domain, with the rest looked up from reference TRBV7-8 and TRBJ2-1, is GAGVSQSPRYKVAKRGQDVALRCDPISGHVSLFWYQQALGQGPEFLTYFQNEAQLDKSGLPSDRFFAERPEGSVSTLKIQRTQQEDSAVYLCASSLVRTGYNEQFFGPGTRLTVL.